These 28 T cell receptor beta chains were all obtained from the same sample, sequenced in a study of monozygotic twins with inflammatory bowel disease. TCRdb re-called the 5' RACE reads and shows each CDR3 protein once, DNA omitted. The sample has about 160,000 distinct CDR3 sequences, and its top ten clones hold about 2.7%. The sequenced sample consisted of blood. Receptors originate from a human donor with ulcerative colitis or Crohn's disease, or a healthy co-twin of an affected twin (not recorded which).

The chain couples TRBV7-9 to TRBJ2-5; TCRdb names TRBD1, which stays unverified in the absence of DNA. The CDR3 is 13 residues long. The germline gives CDR1 SEHNR, CDR2 FQNEAQ (reference sequence). CDR3 amino acids: CASSPGSLETQYF.

V gene TRBV20-1 combines with J gene TRBJ2-3; there is no DNA to check the TCRdb D call of TRBD1. This CDR3 comprises 17 residues. From germline, CDR1 is DFQATT and CDR2 SNEGSKA (reference sequence). The CDR3 reads CSARGHGGRQSTDTQYF.

The chain couples TRBV7-2 to TRBJ2-3; TCRdb names TRBD2, which stays unverified in the absence of DNA. Germline V gene sequence: CDR1 SGHTA, CDR2 FQGNSA. The CDR3 is 20 residues long. CDR3 amino acids: CASSGDGLAGGSSITDTQYF.

This rearrangement joins TRBV6-4 to TRBJ2-1; the D gene TCRdb calls, TRBD2, cannot be checked with no DNA. CDR3 length: 14 amino acids. Germline lookup yields CDR1 MRHNA and CDR2 SNTAGT. CDR3 amino acids: CASSPSGDYNEQSF.

The rearrangement joins TRBV7-9 to TRBJ1-4. The CDR3 spans 16 residues. Germline V lookup: CDR1 SEHNR, CDR2 FQNEAQ (reference sequence). The CDR3 loop reads CASSDEVRAANEKLFF.

This chain uses TRBV28 with TRBJ2-7; the D call of TRBD1 rests on TCRdb alone, since no DNA is present to check it. From germline, CDR1 is MDHEN and CDR2 SYDVKM. This CDR3 has 13 amino acids. CDR3 in amino acids: CASSFISGAEQYF.

The V call is TRBV6-6, the J call TRBJ2-3; with no DNA, the TCRdb D assignment of TRBD1 cannot be verified. This CDR3 contains 14 residues. In germline, CDR1 is MNHNY, CDR2 SVGAGI (reference sequence). CDR3 sequence: CASSYKGQGHTQYF.

The chain is built from TRBV10-1 and TRBJ2-2; the D call from TCRdb, TRBD1, cannot be confirmed without DNA. The germline CDR1 and CDR2 sequences are WNHNN and SYGVQD (reference sequence). The CDR3 extends over 14 amino acids. This chain's CDR3 is CASSLQGADGELFF.

The chain recombines TRBV10-3 with TRBJ1-6. The germline gives CDR1 ENHRY, CDR2 SYGVKD. The CDR3 has 15 amino acids. The CDR3 protein is CAISVLGNDNSPLHF.

The chain combines TRBV9 with TRBJ1-1. The CDR3 runs to 15 residues. CDR1 is SGDLS, CDR2 YYNGEE, per germline. The CDR3 region is CASSVGGRLNTEAFF.

This rearrangement joins TRBV18 to TRBJ1-2. CDR1 KGHSH and CDR2 LQKENI come from the germline V gene. CDR3 length: 13 amino acids. The CDR3 region is CASSPQGDYGYTF.

This rearrangement joins TRBV5-1 to TRBJ2-7; lacking DNA, the TRBD1 call made by TCRdb goes unchecked. The CDR3 has 13 residues. Looked up from germline, CDR1 is SGHRS and CDR2 is YFSETQ. This chain's CDR3 is CASSLTGAREQYF.

The V gene is TRBV29-1, the J gene TRBJ1-1; TCRdb's D call of TRBD1 is untestable without DNA. The germline V gene encodes CDR1 SQVTM and CDR2 ANQGSEA. The CDR3 consists of 13 residues. CDR3: CSVDRGANTEAFF.

This chain links TRBV19 with TRBJ1-1. CDR1 is LNHDA and CDR2 is SQIVND in the germline V gene (reference sequence). This CDR3 has 13 residues. CDR3 loop: CASSGQANTEAFF.

The V and J genes are TRBV20-1 and TRBJ2-7; without DNA, the TCRdb call of TRBD1 cannot be checked. The germline CDR1 and CDR2 sequences are DFQATT and SNEGSKA (reference sequence). This CDR3 region has 15 residues. The CDR3 is CSAVQGPNLSYEQYF.

The J gene is TRBJ2-2, the V gene TRBV30; TCRdb reports TRBD2, a call that lacks DNA to check it against. The V gene's germline CDR1 is GTSNPN and CDR2 SVGIG (reference sequence). CDR3 length equals 16 residues. This CDR3 reads CAWSPGLASNTGELFF.

This chain uses TRBV5-1 with TRBJ2-1; the TCRdb D gene call, TRBD2, has no DNA to confirm it. The length of the CDR3 is 18 residues. Germline CDR1 reads SGHRS; CDR2 reads YFSETQ. The CDR3 here is CASSLPALAGVSYNEQFF.

The chain carries TRBV5-1 and TRBJ2-5; TCRdb's D call, TRBD2, is unchecked because there is no DNA. This CDR3 contains 13 residues. The V gene's germline CDR1 is SGHRS and CDR2 YFSETQ. This chain's CDR3 is CASSSGLEETQYF.

The genes are TRBV9 and TRBJ2-4. This CDR3 has 14 amino acids. Germline V gene data show CDR1 as SGDLS and CDR2 as YYNGEE. The CDR3 loop reads CASSVGGWGNIQYF.

This sequence joins TRBV29-1 and TRBJ1-2; TCRdb returns TRBD1, unconfirmable since there is no DNA. Germline V gene lookup returns CDR1 SQVTM and CDR2 ANQGSEA. CDR3 length: 14 residues. CDR3 region: CSANPGQGNYGYTF.

The chain carries TRBV2 and TRBJ1-3. The germline CDR1 and CDR2 sequences are SNHLY and FYNNEI. The CDR3 runs 14 residues. This CDR3 reads CASSERQAGNTIYF.

This sequence joins TRBV28 and TRBJ2-2; the TCRdb D gene call, TRBD2, has no DNA to confirm it. The CDR3 runs to 13 residues. Germline V gene data show CDR1 as MDHEN and CDR2 as SYDVKM. CDR3: CASRGVLFGELFF.

This chain joins TRBV9 and TRBJ2-6; TCRdb names TRBD1, which stays unverified in the absence of DNA. The CDR3 is 18 residues long. Germline V gene data show CDR1 as SGDLS and CDR2 as YYNGEE. CDR3 region: CASSVKVGDTSGANVLTF.

The V call is TRBV2, the J call TRBJ1-4; TCRdb's D call of TRBD1 is untestable without DNA. Germline V CDR1 and CDR2: SNHLY, FYNNEI. The CDR3 is 13 residues long. The CDR3 sequence: CASGATGGEKLFF.

The chain couples TRBV5-1 to TRBJ1-2; TCRdb lists TRBD1, though no DNA is available to test this call. The CDR3 is 15 amino acids. Germline V gives CDR1 SGHRS, CDR2 YFSETQ. The CDR3 region is CASSYRDRGRDGYTF.

This CDR3 is CASSPSTGGSETQYF. This chain uses TRBV7-9 with TRBJ2-5; TCRdb returns TRBD2, unconfirmable since there is no DNA. The germline V gene encodes CDR1 SEHNR and CDR2 FQNEAQ (reference sequence). CDR3 length: 15 amino acids.

The genes are TRBV4-3 and TRBJ1-2; the TRBD1 assignment by TCRdb is unverifiable without DNA. The V gene's germline CDR1 is LGHNA and CDR2 YSLEER. The CDR3 consists of 15 residues. CDR3 loop: CASSYRPGLDYGYTF.

The gene calls are TRBV7-2 and TRBJ1-6; the D call of TRBD1 rests on TCRdb alone, since no DNA is present to check it. The CDR3 has 16 amino acids. In germline, CDR1 is SGHTA, CDR2 FQGNSA. CDR3 protein: CASSLAGTGGDSPLHF.